Listed below are T cell receptor beta chains from one sample, sequenced in a study of blood T cell repertoires in COVID-19. Only in-frame clones appear in the TCRdb table, and some are missing; sequencing was by immunoSEQ multiplex PCR. This table holds about 170,000 clones, approximately 80% found once. The sample was peripheral blood. The receptors were sampled from a woman aged 40 to 49 with COVID-19, enrolled during active disease. CDR3s leave out the opening cysteine and the closing phenylalanine or tryptophan. Fields, in order: J gene, V gene, CDR3 protein.

j_call: TRBJ2-1; v_call: TRBV5-1; cdr3_aa: ASSREGLPPHEQF
j_call: TRBJ2-6; v_call: TRBV11-1; cdr3_aa: ASRPRAGANVLT
j_call: TRBJ2-3; v_call: TRBV6-2/TRBV6-3; cdr3_aa: ASSQQVSGRDTQY
j_call: TRBJ2-5; v_call: TRBV7-8; cdr3_aa: ASSLAPRGQETQY
j_call: TRBJ1-2; v_call: TRBV28; cdr3_aa: ASRLGQNYGYT
j_call: TRBJ1-1; v_call: TRBV18; cdr3_aa: ASSKGATSTEAF
j_call: TRBJ2-1; v_call: TRBV7-2; cdr3_aa: ASNGGSSSYNEQF
j_call: TRBJ1-5; v_call: TRBV19; cdr3_aa: ASTVGQTSNQPQH
j_call: TRBJ1-1; v_call: TRBV6-5; cdr3_aa: ASRQGGSTEAF
j_call: TRBJ2-1; v_call: TRBV4-1; cdr3_aa: ASSQGLADYNEQF
j_call: TRBJ2-3; v_call: TRBV2; cdr3_aa: ASSGERWAGFTDTQY
j_call: TRBJ1-2; v_call: TRBV19; cdr3_aa: ASSRNYGYT
j_call: TRBJ1-1; v_call: TRBV29-1; cdr3_aa: SVGAGGNTEAF